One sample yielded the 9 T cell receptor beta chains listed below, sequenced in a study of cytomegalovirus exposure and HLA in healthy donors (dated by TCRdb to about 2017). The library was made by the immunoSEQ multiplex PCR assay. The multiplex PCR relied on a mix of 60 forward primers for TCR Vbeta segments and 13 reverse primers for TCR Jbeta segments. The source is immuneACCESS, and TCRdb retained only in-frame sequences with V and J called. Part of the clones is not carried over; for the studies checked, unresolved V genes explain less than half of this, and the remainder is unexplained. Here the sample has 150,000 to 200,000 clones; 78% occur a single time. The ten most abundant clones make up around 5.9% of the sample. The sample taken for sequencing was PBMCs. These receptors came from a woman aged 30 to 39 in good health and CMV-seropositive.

CDR3 DNA sequence: TGTGCCAGCAGTACTACAGGGTTCATGAACACTGAAGCTTTCTTT. As protein: CASSTTGFMNTEAFF. V and J are TRBV6-5 and TRBJ1-1, with D perhaps TRBD1 (6 bases). V shed 5 bases and J shed 0 bases, with 13 bases lying between them. CDR1 and CDR2 from the germline V gene are MNHEY and SVGAGI. This CDR3 has 15 residues.

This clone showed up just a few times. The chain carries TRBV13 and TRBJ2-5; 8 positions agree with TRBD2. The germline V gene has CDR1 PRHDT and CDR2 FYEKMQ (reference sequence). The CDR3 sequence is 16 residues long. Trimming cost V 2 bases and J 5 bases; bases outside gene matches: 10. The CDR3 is CASSLRSSGLYETQYF. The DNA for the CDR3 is TGTGCCAGCAGCTTAAGGTCTAGCGGGTTATATGAGACCCAGTACTTC.

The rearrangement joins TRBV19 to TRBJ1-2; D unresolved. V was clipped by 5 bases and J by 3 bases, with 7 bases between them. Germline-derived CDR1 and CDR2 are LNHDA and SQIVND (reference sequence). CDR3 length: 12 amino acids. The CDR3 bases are TGTGCCAGTAGTTTGGGCTACTATGGCTACACCTTC. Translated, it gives CASSLGYYGYTF.

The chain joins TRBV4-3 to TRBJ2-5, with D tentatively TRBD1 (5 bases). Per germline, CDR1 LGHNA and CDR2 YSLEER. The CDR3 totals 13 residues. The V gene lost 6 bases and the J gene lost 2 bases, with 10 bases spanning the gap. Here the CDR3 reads CASSWTRQETQYF. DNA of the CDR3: TGCGCCAGCAGTTGGACACGACAAGAGACCCAGTACTTC.

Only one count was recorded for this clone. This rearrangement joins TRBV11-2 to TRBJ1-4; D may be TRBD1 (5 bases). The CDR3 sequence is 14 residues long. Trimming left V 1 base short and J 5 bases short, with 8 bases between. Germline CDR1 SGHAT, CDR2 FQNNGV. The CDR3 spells CASSLGAGNEKLFF. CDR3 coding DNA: TGTGCCAGCAGCTTAGGGGCAGGGAATGAAAAACTGTTTTTT.

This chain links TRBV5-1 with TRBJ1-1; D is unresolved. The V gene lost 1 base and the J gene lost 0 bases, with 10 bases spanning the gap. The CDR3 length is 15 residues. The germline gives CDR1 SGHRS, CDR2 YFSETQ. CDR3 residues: CASSLNAFLNTEAFF. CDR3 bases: TGCGCCAGCAGCTTGAACGCGTTTCTGAACACTGAAGCTTTCTTT.

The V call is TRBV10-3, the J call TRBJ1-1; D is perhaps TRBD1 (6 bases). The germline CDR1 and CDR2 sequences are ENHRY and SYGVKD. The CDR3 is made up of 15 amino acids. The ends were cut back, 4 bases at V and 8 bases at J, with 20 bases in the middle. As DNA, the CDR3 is TGTGCCATCAGTGTTGGGCAGGGGAAGGGAGAGGAAGCTTTCTTT. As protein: CAISVGQGKGEEAFF.

The CDR3 bases are TGTGCCAGCAGCGCCCACAGAGGGTTCTCCTACAATGAGCAGTTCTTC. Protein sequence: CASSAHRGFSYNEQFF. The J gene is TRBJ2-1, the V gene TRBV7-3; D may be TRBD2 (5 bases). CDR1 SGHTA and CDR2 FQGTGA come from the germline V gene. V shed 5 bases and J shed 0 bases, with 14 bases lying between them. The CDR3 totals 16 residues. The complete variable domain, with remaining parts taken from reference TRBV7-3 and TRBJ2-1, reads GAGVSQTPSNKVTEKGKYVELRCDPISGHTALYWYRQSLGQGPEFLIYFQGTGAADDSGLPNDRFFAVRPEGSVSTLKIQRTERGDSAVYLCASSAHRGFSYNEQFFGPGTRLTVL.

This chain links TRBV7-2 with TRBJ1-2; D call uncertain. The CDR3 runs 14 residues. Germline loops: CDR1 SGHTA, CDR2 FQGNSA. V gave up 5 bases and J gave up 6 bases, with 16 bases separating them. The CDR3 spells CASSPPGSRHGYTF. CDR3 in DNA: TGTGCCAGCAGCCCCCCGGGGAGCCGGCATGGCTACACCTTC.